Presented here are 8 T cell receptor beta chains from one specimen sequenced in a study of blood T cells in healthy people across ages. For the second PCR, which ran for about 6 to 11 cycles, a sample-barcoded 5' primer and a J-beta primer mix were used. TCRdb ran MiXCR on the 5' RACE reads and lists one entry per CDR3 protein. The sample includes 1,800,000 or so distinct CDR3 sequences, about 39% of them seen just once. The sample comprised blood. These receptors all come from a human donor in good health.

This clonotype appeared a few times. The chain is built from TRBV10-3 and TRBJ1-6; D is uncertain. V gave up 6 bases and J gave up 5 bases, with 11 bases separating them. The CDR3 is 14 amino acids. Looked up from germline, CDR1 is ENHRY and CDR2 is SYGVKD. The DNA for the CDR3 is TGTGCCATCAGCGGATCTGGCGATAATTCACCCCTCCACTTT. Translation: CAISGSGDNSPLHF.

The CDR3 bases are TGCAGCGCCCACATGGGGGGAGACTATGGCTACACCTTC. Translation: CSAHMGGDYGYTF. The rearrangement joins TRBV29-1 to TRBJ1-2, with D perhaps matching TRBD1 (5 bases). Germline CDR1 is SQVTM and CDR2 is ANQGSEA. V was pared by 7 bases and J by 3 bases, with 15 bases between. The CDR3 loop spans 13 amino acids.

This clonotype was detected ten times or more. This chain connects TRBV7-9 to TRBJ2-1, with 10 bases aligning to TRBD2. Germline V gives CDR1 SEHNR, CDR2 FQNEAQ (reference sequence). The CDR3 sequence is 16 residues long. The J segment lost 6 bases and the V segment lost 2 bases, leaving 7 bases of the junction unmatched. The CDR3 DNA reads TGTGCCAGCAGCTTAATCGGGACTAGCGACCGCAATGAGCAGTTCTTC. This translates into CASSLIGTSDRNEQFF.

Only a few counts were recorded for this clonotype. V gene TRBV13 combines with J gene TRBJ2-4; no reliable D call. Looked up from germline, CDR1 is PRHDT and CDR2 is FYEKMQ (reference sequence). The V and J ends lost 5 bases and 6 bases respectively, with 17 bases between them. This CDR3 region has 15 residues. The CDR3, as DNA: TGTGCCAGCAGCCATCGTGTGGGCGTAGGAAACATTCAGTACTTC. Amino acid sequence: CASSHRVGVGNIQYF.

This chain uses TRBV6-5 with TRBJ2-1; 15 bases line up with TRBD2. This CDR3 spans 15 amino acids. The V and J ends lost 6 bases and 11 bases, in that order; junction bases with no gene match: 8. CDR1 is MNHEY and CDR2 is SVGAGI in the germline V gene. Here the CDR3 reads CASRHGTSGGTKQFF. The CDR3 nucleotides read TGTGCCAGCAGGCACGGGACTAGCGGGGGGACGAAGCAGTTCTTC.

This clonotype was seen a single time. The V call is TRBV5-1, the J call TRBJ2-2; D possibly uses TRBD1 or TRBD2 (5 bases each). Germline CDR1 and CDR2: SGHRS and YFSETQ. The V end was cut by 1 base, the J end by 6 bases, with 13 bases between. The CDR3 has 15 amino acids. CDR3 sequence reads: CASSLRGARAGELFF. The CDR3 DNA reads as TGCGCCAGCAGCTTGAGAGGGGCCCGGGCCGGGGAGCTGTTTTTT.

With regard to this clonotype: Compared with germline, one end of the junction differs, possibly owing to a read error. CDR3 bases: TGCGCCAGCAGCCCGATGACTAGCGCTAACCCGGATTTT. The encoded protein is CASSPMTSANPDF. This chain joins TRBV4-3 and TRBJ2-3; 8 bases fit TRBD2. The CDR3 runs to 13 residues. CDR1 and CDR2 from the germline V gene are LGHNA and YSLEER.

This clonotype was recorded a few times. The V call is TRBV13, the J call TRBJ2-1; a possible D gene is TRBD2 (7 bases). Germline V gene lookup returns CDR1 PRHDT and CDR2 FYEKMQ (reference sequence). V was trimmed by 9 bases and J by 2 bases, leaving 17 bases between them. The CDR3 consists of 15 residues. CDR3 protein: CASHFREGAYNEQFF. For the CDR3, the DNA is TGTGCCAGTCACTTCAGGGAGGGGGCCTACAATGAGCAGTTCTTC.